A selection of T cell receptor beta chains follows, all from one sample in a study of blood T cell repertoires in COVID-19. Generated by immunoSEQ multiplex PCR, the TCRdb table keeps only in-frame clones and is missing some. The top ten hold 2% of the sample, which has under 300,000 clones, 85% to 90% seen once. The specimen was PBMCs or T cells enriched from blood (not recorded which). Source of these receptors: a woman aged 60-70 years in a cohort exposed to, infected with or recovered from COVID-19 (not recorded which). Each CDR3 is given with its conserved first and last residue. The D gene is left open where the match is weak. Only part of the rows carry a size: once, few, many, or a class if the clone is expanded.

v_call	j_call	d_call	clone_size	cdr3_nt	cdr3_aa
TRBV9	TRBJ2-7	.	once	TGTGCCAGCAGCGTAGGGACACCTTCCTACGAGCAGTACTTC	CASSVGTPSYEQYF
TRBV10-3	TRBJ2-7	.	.	TGTGCCATCAGGGCCGAGGGGGGGGCCTCCTACGAGCAGTACTTC	CAIRAEGGASYEQYF
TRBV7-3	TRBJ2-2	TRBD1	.	TGTGCCAGCAGCTCCGAAGGGGGCCGTTCGTTCACCGGGGAGCTGTTTTTT	CASSSEGGRSFTGELFF
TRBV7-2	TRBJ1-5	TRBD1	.	TGTGCCAGCAGCTTGGACAGGGTGAATCAGCCCCAGCATTTT	CASSLDRVNQPQHF
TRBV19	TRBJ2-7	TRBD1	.	TGTGCCAGTAGTATATCCGGCGGGACAGGGGGCGAGCAGTACTTC	CASSISGGTGGEQYF
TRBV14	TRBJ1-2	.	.	TGTGCCAGCAGCCAACAAAACTGGGGCTACACCTTC	CASSQQNWGYTF
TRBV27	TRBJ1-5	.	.	TGTGCCAGCAGTTTCTCGGGGGGCCCTAGCAATCAGCCCCAGCATTTT	CASSFSGGPSNQPQHF
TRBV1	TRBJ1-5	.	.	TGCACCAGCAGCCAAGAGCCGGGACAGGGAGAGAGGAATCAGCCCCAGCATTTT	CTSSQEPGQGERNQPQHF
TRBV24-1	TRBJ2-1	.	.	TGTGCCACCAGTGACGGGACCTACAATGAGCAGTTCTTC	CATSDGTYNEQFF
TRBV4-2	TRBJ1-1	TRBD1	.	TGTGCCAGCAGCCAAGATCGGTGGACAGGGGGCGCGGTCACTGAAGCTTTCTTT	CASSQDRWTGGAVTEAFF
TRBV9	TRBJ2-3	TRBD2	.	TGTGCCAGCAGCGTAGGGAGCGGGAGGGGGTCAGATACGCAGTATTTT	CASSVGSGRGSDTQYF
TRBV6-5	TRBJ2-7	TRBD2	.	TGTGCCAGCAGTTACCGAACTAGCGGGAGAGGCCACGAGCAGTACTTC	CASSYRTSGRGHEQYF
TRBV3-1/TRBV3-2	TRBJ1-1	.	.	TGTGCCAGCAGTCCCCACGGAGGCGACACTGAAGCTTTCTTT	CASSPHGGDTEAFF
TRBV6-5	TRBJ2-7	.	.	TGTGCCAGCAGTTATGGGGGCCAGCAGTACTTC	CASSYGGQQYF
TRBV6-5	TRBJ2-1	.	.	TGTGCCAGCAGTTCGCTCCGGTACAATGAGCAGTTCTTC	CASSSLRYNEQFF
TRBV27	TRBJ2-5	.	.	TGTGCCAGCAGTTCCCGGGACTTACAAGAGACCCAGTACTTC	CASSSRDLQETQYF
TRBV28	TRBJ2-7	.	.	TGTGCCAGCAGGTTCGGCAAACTACCCTACGAGCAGTACTTC	CASRFGKLPYEQYF
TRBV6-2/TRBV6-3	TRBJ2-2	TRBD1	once	TGTGCCAGCAGTTACCCTTTTAGCTCCTTGACAGGGCGAGTGACCGGGGAGCTGTTTTTT	CASSYPFSSLTGRVTGELFF
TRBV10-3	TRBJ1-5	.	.	TGTGCCATCAGTGAGGGCCCGGGTCAGCCCCAGCATTTT	CAISEGPGQPQHF
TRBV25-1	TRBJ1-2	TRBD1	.	TGTGCCAGCAGTGTAACGACAGGGACCTATGGCTACACCTTC	CASSVTTGTYGYTF
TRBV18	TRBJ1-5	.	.	TGTGCCAGCTCACCATTCCCCGGGGATCAGCCCCAGCATTTT	CASSPFPGDQPQHF
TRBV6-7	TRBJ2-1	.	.	TGTGCCAGCAGTTACTCGACCCTCCGCGGGTGGGGCAATGAGCAGTTCTTC	CASSYSTLRGWGNEQFF
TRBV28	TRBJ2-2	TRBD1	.	TGTGCCAGCAATTTGGGGGGACAGGGGTATACCGGGGAGCTGTTTTTT	CASNLGGQGYTGELFF
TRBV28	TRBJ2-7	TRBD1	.	TGTGCCAGCAGTCGCCATTCCGGGACAGGGGGAAACGAGCAGTACTTC	CASSRHSGTGGNEQYF
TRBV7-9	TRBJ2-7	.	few	TGTGCCAGCAGCTTCAGGGCAGGGGCCTACGAGCAGTACTTC	CASSFRAGAYEQYF
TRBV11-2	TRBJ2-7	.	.	TGTGCCAGCAGCCAGGGGACGGACCTCTCCTACGAGCAGTACTTC	CASSQGTDLSYEQYF
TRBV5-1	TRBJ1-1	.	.	TGCGCCAGCAGCTTGGGTAGGCAGGGCTCAGCTGAAGCTTTCTTT	CASSLGRQGSAEAFF
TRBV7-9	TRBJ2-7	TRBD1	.	TGTGCCAGCAGCTTTAAGGCAGGGACAGGTCACTACGAGCAGTACTTC	CASSFKAGTGHYEQYF
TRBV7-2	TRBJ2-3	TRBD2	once	TGTGCCAGCAGCCGTGGGGGGGAACACACAGATACGCAGTATTTT	CASSRGGEHTDTQYF
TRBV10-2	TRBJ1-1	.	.	TGCGCCAGCAGTGAGTCGAATAGAGGGCTAGTGAACACTGAAGCTTTCTTT	CASSESNRGLVNTEAFF
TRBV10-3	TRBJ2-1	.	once	TGTGCCATCAGTACAGGGAACAATGAGCAGTTCTTC	CAISTGNNEQFF
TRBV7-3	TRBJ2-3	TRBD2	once	TGTGCCAGCAGCCCCCCCCCTGGCGGGGGACTAGCGGCAGATACGCAGTATTTT	CASSPPPGGGLAADTQYF
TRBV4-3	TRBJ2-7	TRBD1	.	TGCGCCAGCAGCCTCAGGACAGGGGGGAAGCAGTACTTC	CASSLRTGGKQYF
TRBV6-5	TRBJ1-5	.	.	TGTGCCAGCGGAAGGGGCGAGAGCAATCAGCCCCAGCATTTT	CASGRGESNQPQHF
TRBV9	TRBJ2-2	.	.	TGTGCCACGGGGACTTTGAACACCGGGGAGCTGTTTTTT	CATGTLNTGELFF